In its sample, the clone carrying this T cell receptor beta chain was seen a few times. Its antigen is unidentified. There are 14 residues in the CDR3. The trim removed 5 bases at V and 5 bases at J, leaving 4 bases unmatched. Germline V gives CDR1 SGHRS, CDR2 YFSETQ. The record originates from a study of beta chain features in type 1 diabetes. Study-level information: All of the samples together had approximately 100,000,000 sorted cells examined. Study-level points and caveats: For patients, the naive, central memory and Treg TCRB repertoires appeared more alike than for healthy donors. There was a moderate but significant shortening of TCRB CDR3s in all four CD4+ subsets of Type 1 diabetes patients.

Expressed TCRB transcripts were sequenced because the entire RNA isolate underwent reverse transcription. Here immunoSEQ multiplex PCR was the method, and the copy in TCRdb shows in-frame clones only, minus some. The table includes some 230,000 clones, 9.6% detected once. The receptor was derived from a woman between 18 and 30 years old in good health. The chain is built from TRBV5-1 and TRBJ2-2; 9 bases are a match to TRBD2. Sequencing was carried out using naive CD4+ T cells from blood. As DNA, the CDR3 is TGCGCCAGCAGATCGGGACTAGCAACCGGGGAGCTGTTTTTT. Amino acid sequence: CASRSGLATGELFF.